This T cell receptor beta chain was found in a study of a mutant IDH1 vaccine in newly diagnosed glioma. Study summary: Each patient was administered eight vaccinations, scheduled in weeks 1, 3, 5, 7, 11, 15, 19 and 23. Initiation of the vaccine course occurred 4-6 weeks after radiotherapy alone, or alongside temozolomide cycles. Treated patients, averaging approximately 40 years, were around 62% male and roughly 38% female.

Regarding the study as a whole: No link was apparently found between pseudoprogression and changes in top peripheral T cell clonotypes.

Details on this clone: Its matching antigen is unknown.

This table comes from immunoSEQ multiplex PCR, and its TCRdb copy is limited to in-frame clones, with some not included. Among around 60,000 clones listed, 70% to 90% were seen once. The germline V and J ends were trimmed by 2 bases and 4 bases, with 12 bases remaining between them. CDR3 length: 15 amino acids. Germline CDR1 LGHNA, CDR2 YNFKEQ. Time point indicated: week 23, last vaccination. Each vaccine dose was 300 ug of mutant IDH1 20-mer peptide, with topical imiquimod. The sequences come from PBMCs, collected from a glioma patient whose treatment included an IDH1 peptide vaccine. The chain is built from TRBV4-2 and TRBJ1-5, with D possibly matching TRBD1 (6 bases). The clonotype comes from a man aged 25-45 years with glioma. DNA of the CDR3: TGTGCCAGCAGCCAATCAGGGGATCCAAATCAGCCCCAGCATTTT. Protein: CASSQSGDPNQPQHF.